The next 23 T cell receptor beta chains were all read from a single sample in a study of blood T cell repertoires in COVID-19. Clones were sequenced by immunoSEQ multiplex PCR, and TCRdb holds only the in-frame ones, with some missing. The data show approximately 200,000 clones, with about 90% seen just once and approximately 2.6% held by the top ten. The specimen was peripheral blood. These receptors originate from a man aged 25 to 40 with COVID-19, enrolled during active disease.

The V call is TRBV6-6, the J call TRBJ1-2; 8 nucleotides agree with TRBD1. This CDR3 region has 15 residues. V was pared by 6 bases and J by 7 bases, with 13 bases of the junction left unmatched. Germline-derived CDR1 and CDR2 are MNHNY and SVGAGI (reference sequence). CDR3 nucleotide sequence: TGTGCCAGCAGGGACAGGGACAGGCGAAACCGTGGCTACACCTTC. It encodes CASRDRDRRNRGYTF.

This sequence joins TRBV6-5 and TRBJ2-2, with D perhaps matching TRBD1 (5 bases). The germline V gene has CDR1 MNHEY and CDR2 SVGAGI. This CDR3 spans 11 amino acids. V lost 6 bases and J lost 7, with 6 bases in between. The CDR3 here is CASRRGGELFF. The CDR3 nucleotides are TGTGCCAGCAGAAGGGGCGGGGAGCTGTTTTTT.

The CDR3 here is CASSVSGGAVGELFF. The CDR3, as DNA: TGTGCCAGCAGCGTGAGCGGGGGGGCAGTCGGGGAGCTGTTTTTT. This sequence joins TRBV9 and TRBJ2-2, with TRBD2 identical over 10 bases. Germline V gene sequence: CDR1 SGDLS, CDR2 YYNGEE. The CDR3 is 15 residues long. The junction had 5 bases not matched to a gene; V was cut back by 2 bases and J by 7 bases. Drawing the rest from reference TRBV9 and TRBJ2-2, the complete variable domain is DSGVTQTPKHLITATGQRVTLRCSPRSGDLSVYWYQQSLDQGLQFLIQYYNGEERAKGNILERFSAQQFPDLHSELNLSSLELGDSALYFCASSVSGGAVGELFFGEGSRLTVL.

This clone has a single count. V gene TRBV4-1 combines with J gene TRBJ2-1; D might be TRBD2 (5 bases). CDR3 length equals 14 residues. V gave up 0 bases and J gave up 13 bases, with 16 bases separating them. Per the germline V gene, CDR1 is MGHRA and CDR2 is YSYEKL. The CDR3 DNA reads TGCGCCAGCAGCCAAGATCGTTCGGGGAGCCTACAGTTCTTC. It codes for CASSQDRSGSLQFF.

This rearrangement joins TRBV12-3 or TRBV12-4 to TRBJ2-1, with D unresolved. The V gene lost 5 bases and the J gene lost 7 bases, with 9 bases spanning the gap. This CDR3 region has 12 residues. The CDR3 DNA follows: TGTGCCAGCAGTCCCCGGTGGAATGAGCAGTTCTTC. The encoded protein is CASSPRWNEQFF.

CDR3 in DNA: TGTGCCAGCAGCTTGGTCAGGGGGCTGGGCTATGGCTACACCTTC. Its protein is CASSLVRGLGYGYTF. This rearrangement joins TRBV5-4 to TRBJ1-2; 8 nucleotides agree with TRBD1. V lost 0 bases, J lost 4 bases, and 5 bases stayed unmatched. This CDR3 has 15 amino acids. CDR1 SGHNT and CDR2 YYREEE come from the germline V gene (reference sequence).

The chain recombines TRBV5-4 with TRBJ2-1; 8 bases align to TRBD1. Germline V gene lookup returns CDR1 SGHNT and CDR2 YYREEE (reference sequence). This CDR3 has 15 residues. V was clipped by 0 bases and J by 9 bases; unmatched bases: 8. This CDR3 reads CASSLDQGAHLEQFF. The CDR3 DNA follows: TGTGCCAGCAGCTTGGACCAGGGGGCTCATCTTGAGCAGTTCTTC. Together with reference TRBV5-4 and TRBJ2-1, the CDR3 gives the full variable domain: ETGVTQSPTHLIKTRGQQVTLRCSSQSGHNTVSWYQQALGQGPQFIFQYYREEENGRGNFPPRFSGLQFPNYSSELNVNALELDDSALYLCASSLDQGAHLEQFFGPGTRLTVL.

The V call is TRBV7-2, the J call TRBJ2-1; unclear D gene. Germline V lookup: CDR1 SGHTA, CDR2 FQGNSA. The CDR3 spans 17 residues. With 8 bases removed from V and 4 bases from J, the gap between germline ends came to 24 bases. CDR3 sequence: CASCLRSTRLVYNEQFF. Here the CDR3 DNA reads TGTGCCAGCTGCCTACGATCGACGCGACTCGTTTACAATGAGCAGTTCTTC.

The chain is built from TRBV2 and TRBJ2-1, with 8 nucleotides matching TRBD1. The length of the CDR3 is 15 residues. The V gene's germline CDR1 is SNHLY and CDR2 FYNNEI. V gave up 6 bases and J gave up 6 bases; unmatched junction bases: 10. The CDR3 DNA reads TGTGCCAGCAGATATGACAGGGGAGAGAGCAATGAGCAGTTCTTC. Amino acid sequence: CASRYDRGESNEQFF. The full variable domain, with the rest looked up from reference TRBV2 and TRBJ2-1, is EPEVTQTPSHQVTQMGQEVILRCVPISNHLYFYWYRQILGQKVEFLVSFYNNEISEKSEIFDDQFSVERPDGSNFTLKIRSTKLEDSAMYFCASRYDRGESNEQFFGPGTRLTVL.

The DNA for the CDR3 is TGTGCCAGCAGTTGGGCCGCTGATAGCAATCAGCCCCAGCATTTT. It encodes CASSWAADSNQPQHF. The gene calls are TRBV6-5 and TRBJ1-5; unclear D gene. Deletions cut 4 bases from V and 0 bases from J, with 10 bases between. The CDR3 runs 15 residues. The germline gives CDR1 MNHEY, CDR2 SVGAGI.

This rearrangement joins TRBV12-1 to TRBJ1-4; the D call in the table, TRBD1, was not verified against the DNA. TRBV12-1 has pseudogene status. The CDR3 is made up of 17 amino acids. This CDR3 reads CASSSAGDRAFNEKLFF. The CDR3 DNA reads TGTGCCAGCAGCTCAGCTGGAGACAGGGCTTTTAATGAAAAACTGTTTTTT.

V and J are TRBV2 and TRBJ1-1; 7 bases match TRBD1. Germline values: CDR1 SNHLY, CDR2 FYNNEI. V lost 7 bases and J lost 0; bases outside the gene matches: 2. CDR3 length equals 13 residues. The CDR3 region is CASTDRVNTEAFF. The CDR3 DNA reads TGTGCCAGCACCGACAGGGTGAACACTGAAGCTTTCTTT.

This clone appeared a single time. This sequence joins TRBV18 and TRBJ1-6, with D hard to call. Looked up from germline, CDR1 is KGHSH and CDR2 is LQKENI. This CDR3 has 15 amino acids. Deletions cut 1 base from V and 8 bases from J, with 12 bases between. The CDR3 sequence is CASSPLGGLYSPLHF. The CDR3 region has the DNA TGTGCCAGCTCACCACTCGGAGGCCTCTATTCACCCCTCCACTTT.

The rearrangement links TRBV18 to TRBJ2-7; TRBD1 aligns across 9 bases. Germline CDR1 and CDR2: KGHSH and LQKENI. CDR3 length: 14 residues. V trimming: 4 bases; J trimming: 3 bases; junction bases outside the gene matches: 4. CDR3 coding DNA: TGTGCCAGCTCACTCGGACAGGGGATCTACGAGCAGTACTTC. Its protein is CASSLGQGIYEQYF. The variable domain in full, with the rest retrieved from reference TRBV18 and TRBJ2-7, is NAGVMQNPRHLVRRRGQEARLRCSPMKGHSHVYWYRQLPEEGLKFMVYLQKENIIDESGMPKERFSAEFPKEGPSILRIQQVVRGDSAAYFCASSLGQGIYEQYFGPGTRLTVT.

The chain links TRBV7-2 to TRBJ2-3; 11 bases are a match to TRBD2. The length of the CDR3 is 15 residues. V lost 5 bases, J lost 5 bases, and 6 bases stayed unmatched. Germline CDR1 is SGHTA and CDR2 is FQGNSA. As DNA, the CDR3 is TGTGCCAGCAGCCTCTTAGCGGGAGGGGGAGATACGCAGTATTTT. This gives the protein CASSLLAGGGDTQYF. Full variable domain (remainder filled in from reference TRBV7-2 and TRBJ2-3): GAGVSQSPSNKVTEKGKDVELRCDPISGHTALYWYRQSLGQGLEFLIYFQGNSAPDKSGLPSDRFSAERTGGSVSTLTIQRTQQEDSAVYLCASSLLAGGGDTQYFGPGTRLTVL.

This chain links TRBV5-1 with TRBJ2-3, with TRBD2 as a possible D gene (6 bases). CDR1 and CDR2 (germline): SGHRS, YFSETQ. V was cut by 7 bases and J by 4 bases, with 19 bases left in between. The CDR3 runs to 15 residues. CDR3 sequence: CASGSRRGPPDTQYF. The CDR3 DNA reads TGCGCCAGCGGTTCGAGGCGGGGCCCCCCAGATACGCAGTATTTT.

CDR3 sequence (DNA): TGCGCCAGCAGTTTCGCAGGGCTCATCTCTGGAAACACCATATATTTT. Amino acids: CASSFAGLISGNTIYF. The chain couples TRBV5-1 to TRBJ1-3, with D possibly being TRBD1 (5 bases). The CDR3 is 16 residues long. CDR1 is SGHRS, CDR2 YFSETQ, per germline. Trimming left V 5 bases short and J 0 bases short, with 15 bases between.

Notes on this clone: This sample also contains other DNA sequences that code for the same CDR3. The chain has TRBV12-3 or TRBV12-4 and TRBJ2-7; D is undetermined. Trimming stripped 5 bases from V and 0 bases from J, with 5 bases between. The CDR3 is made up of 12 amino acids. CDR3 coding DNA: TGTGCCAGCAGTCCCAGCTCCTACGAGCAGTACTTC. Its protein product is CASSPSSYEQYF.

CDR3 in DNA: TGTGCCAGCAGCGCCCCACATGGAGCTAACTATGGCTACACCTTC. The encoded protein is CASSAPHGANYGYTF. This chain uses TRBV7-2 with TRBJ1-2; D unclear. The CDR3 has 15 amino acids. Germline assignment: CDR1 SGHTA and CDR2 FQGNSA. Deletions cut 5 bases from V and 0 bases from J, with 13 bases between.

The V gene is TRBV4-3, the J gene TRBJ1-6, with D possibly TRBD1 on 6 matching bases. The CDR3 length is 15 residues. The germline V gene encodes CDR1 LGHNA and CDR2 YSLEER. With 4 bases removed from V and 5 bases from J, the gap between germline ends came to 12 bases. CDR3 nucleotides: TGCGCCAGCAGCCGGGACACCCTAAATAATTCACCCCTCCACTTT. Translation gives CASSRDTLNNSPLHF.

This chain links TRBV21-1 with TRBJ2-7; TRBD1 is the table's D call and was not checked against the DNA. TRBV21-1 has pseudogene status. The CDR3 contains 21 residues. CDR3 protein: CASSKAMNSAKTGTDLYEQYF. CDR3 nucleotide sequence: TGTGCCAGCAGCAAAGCGATGAATAGTGCCAAAACCGGGACAGACCTTTACGAGCAGTACTTC.

The chain uses TRBV5-1 and TRBJ2-3, with 8 bases aligning to TRBD1. The CDR3 totals 14 residues. Germline V CDR1 and CDR2: SGHRS, YFSETQ. The ends lost 3 bases at V and 4 bases at J; junction bases unmatched: 4. This CDR3 is CASSYRGSSDTQYF. The DNA for the CDR3 is TGCGCCAGCAGCTACAGGGGGAGCTCAGATACGCAGTATTTT.

The J gene is TRBJ2-1, the V gene TRBV7-2; TRBD2 aligns across 7 bases. V was pared by 5 bases and J by 1 base, with 17 bases of the junction left unmatched. Per the germline V gene, CDR1 is SGHTA and CDR2 is FQGNSA. This CDR3 has 19 residues. CDR3 bases: TGTGCCAGCAGCCACCCCTCGGCGGGAGCAATGGGTTCCTACAATGAGCAGTTCTTC. Residues: CASSHPSAGAMGSYNEQFF.